The rows below give T cell receptor beta chains drawn from one sample of a study of blood T cell repertoires in COVID-19. Only in-frame clones appear in the TCRdb table, and some are missing; sequencing was by immunoSEQ multiplex PCR. The table records about 130,000 clones, around 89% of them present only once. The source material was peripheral blood. The receptors shown here come from a man aged 65 to 79 with active COVID-19. Each CDR3 is given with its conserved first and last residue. D genes are given only for firm matches. Clone size is stated in some rows and not others, as once, few, many or a class when expanded.

CDR3 DNA	CDR3 protein	V gene	J gene	clone size	D gene
TGCGCCAGCAGCCAAGTCGTTAGCGGGGGCGGGTACGAGCAGTACTTC	CASSQVVSGGGYEQYF	TRBV4-3	TRBJ2-7	.	TRBD2
TGTGCCAGCAGTAACACAGGGGGCCCTGAAGCTTTCTTT	CASSNTGGPEAFF	TRBV6-2/TRBV6-3	TRBJ1-1	.	TRBD1
TGTGCCAGCAGCTTGCCCGACAGGGCCTTT	CASSLPDRAF	TRBV5-8	TRBJ1-1	.	TRBD1
TGTGCCAGCAGCTTGACGTCCGGCACCGGGGAGCTGTTTTTT	CASSLTSGTGELFF	TRBV5-5	TRBJ2-2	.	.
TGCGCCAGCAGCTTTAGGGGGGGCGAGACCCAGTACTTC	CASSFRGGETQYF	TRBV5-1	TRBJ2-5	.	.
TGTGCCACCAGTGATAGTCTAGCGGGCAGCTACAATGAGCAGTTCTTC	CATSDSLAGSYNEQFF	TRBV24-1	TRBJ2-1	.	TRBD2
TGTGCCAGCAGTGAAGCGCACTTAGGGGGCCCCTCTGGCTACACCTTC	CASSEAHLGGPSGYTF	TRBV6-1	TRBJ1-2	.	TRBD1
TGTGCCAGCAGACGGGACAGCTACGAGCAGTACTTC	CASRRDSYEQYF	TRBV5-6	TRBJ2-7	few	TRBD1
TGTGCCAGCTCGCCCAGGGTGACTTCCTACGAGCAGTACTTC	CASSPRVTSYEQYF	TRBV27	TRBJ2-7	.	.
TGCGCCAGCAGCCAAGATCTCGGGGAACGACAGGCCGGGGAGCTGTTTTTT	CASSQDLGERQAGELFF	TRBV4-3	TRBJ2-2	.	.
TGTGCCAGCACAGGGACAGGCTATGGCTACACCTTC	CASTGTGYGYTF	TRBV6-5	TRBJ1-2	.	TRBD1
TGTGCCACCAGTCCCAATAATAGCCCCTACGAGCAGTACTTC	CATSPNNSPYEQYF	TRBV24-1	TRBJ2-7	.	.
TGTGCCTGGAGTCGGGGAGACATTAACAATGAGCAGTTCTTC	CAWSRGDINNEQFF	TRBV30	TRBJ2-1	.	.
TGTGCCAGCAGACAGGGCAGGCAAGGAAACACCATATATTTT	CASRQGRQGNTIYF	TRBV3-1/TRBV3-2	TRBJ1-3	.	.
TGTGCCACCAGTGATTCTGGACACCTATACGAGCAGTACTTC	CATSDSGHLYEQYF	TRBV24-1	TRBJ2-7	.	.
TGTGCCAGCAGACCTATGACTAGCGGGAGAGGTGAGACCCAGTACTTC	CASRPMTSGRGETQYF	TRBV11-2	TRBJ2-5	.	TRBD2
TGCAGCGTTGCCGTGAACACTGAAGCTTTCTTT	CSVAVNTEAFF	TRBV29-1	TRBJ1-1	few	.
TGTGCCAGCAGTGAAGCCCCTAGCGGACTATACGAGCAGTACTTC	CASSEAPSGLYEQYF	TRBV2	TRBJ2-7	.	TRBD2
TGTGCCAGCAGCAAACCCCGGAACACTGAAGCTTTCTTT	CASSKPRNTEAFF	TRBV21-1	TRBJ1-1	.	.
TGTGCCAGCAGCTTAGATGGGGGACTCCTGGGAGAGACCCAGTACTTC	CASSLDGGLLGETQYF	TRBV7-2	TRBJ2-5	.	.
TGTGCCACCAGTGATGGGGGGACTAGCGGCTACGAGCAGTACTTC	CATSDGGTSGYEQYF	TRBV24-1	TRBJ2-7	once	TRBD2
TGTGCCACCCGACCTAGGAGCTCCTACGAGCAGTACTTC	CATRPRSSYEQYF	TRBV28	TRBJ2-7	.	.
TGCGCCAGCAGCTTCGCGACAGGGGCAGAGGGCTACACCTTC	CASSFATGAEGYTF	TRBV5-1	TRBJ1-2	.	TRBD1
TGTGCCAGCGGGTTAGCGGGAGGCCCAGATACGCAGTATTTT	CASGLAGGPDTQYF	TRBV27	TRBJ2-3	medium-sized	TRBD2
TGTGCCAGCAGCTCCAGCGGAACTAGCACAGATACGCAGTATTTT	CASSSSGTSTDTQYF	TRBV7-3	TRBJ2-3	once	.
TGTGCCAGCAGTACACGGACAGTGAGACAAGAGACCCAGTACTTC	CASSTRTVRQETQYF	TRBV2	TRBJ2-5	.	.
TGTGCCAGCAGCGTAAGCGGCCCGAGCTCCTACAATGAGCAGTTCTTC	CASSVSGPSSYNEQFF	TRBV9	TRBJ2-1	.	.
TGTGCCAGCACTTTGACAGGGGGTTATAGACTGTTTTTT	CASTLTGGYRLFF	TRBV28	TRBJ1-4	.	TRBD1
TGTGCCAGCAGCTTCCCGACGACCCTAGCGGGAGCCTACGAGCAGTACTTC	CASSFPTTLAGAYEQYF	TRBV7-6	TRBJ2-7	.	TRBD2